This TCR beta chain was sequenced in a study of CD8 T cells in Susac syndrome. Overall study findings and caveats: Clonal expansion was not observed in the Susac syndrome CD4+ T cell repertoires.

Random hexamers served to reverse transcribe about 0.5 to 1 ug RNA. It was immunoSEQ multiplex PCR that amplified TCR beta CDR3 across 54 Vbeta and 13 Jbeta. TCRdb processed the immunoSEQ multiplex PCR reads anew with MiXCR; each CDR3 protein has one entry. The data show about 200,000 distinct CDR3 sequences, about 91% seen once. On this clonotype itself: Its antigen remains unidentified.

Trimming cost V 2 bases and J 9 bases, with 17 bases left between them. Germline V gene data show CDR1 as GTSNPN and CDR2 as SVGIG (reference sequence). The CDR3 spans 15 residues. The genes are TRBV30 and TRBJ1-6, with D possibly matching TRBD1 (6 bases). Specimen: CD4+ T cells from PBMCs. The receptor was derived from a human donor with Susac syndrome. The CDR3 DNA sequence: TGTGCCTGGAGTCCGGACAGCGGCTTGGGTTCACCCCTCCACTTT. Its translation is CAWSPDSGLGSPLHF.